This T cell receptor beta chain derives from a study of control samples from healthy donors and cancer patients. The CDR3 runs to 19 residues. The repertoire was sequenced with immunoSEQ multiplex PCR; TCRdb's copy has only in-frame clones and lacks some. The sample holds some 67,000 clones; over 85% are singletons and the top ten take around 19%. The clonotype was recovered from a man in his sixties with lung cancer. The sample comprised PBMCs. The chain is built from TRBV21-1 and TRBJ2-6; the table calls TRBD1, which could not be checked here. TRBV21-1 is a pseudogene locus. The CDR3 region is CASSSGTGAVPTGANVLTF. The CDR3, as DNA: TGTGCCAGCAGCAGTGGGACAGGGGCGGTCCCGACCGGGGCCAACGTCCTGACTTTC.